The 24 T cell receptor beta chains reported below all come from one sample, sequenced in a study of immune evolution from preneoplasia to lung adenocarcinoma. Profiled with immunoSEQ multiplex PCR; TCRdb holds only in-frame clones, not every one. The sample lists 7,500 to 9,500 clones; 78% were seen once. The sample was FFPE minimally invasive lung adenocarcinoma tissue. These receptors all stem from a donor at least 70 years old with lung adenocarcinoma.

This chain links TRBV5-1 with TRBJ2-1; TRBD2 aligns across 12 bases. Germline V gene lookup returns CDR1 SGHRS and CDR2 YFSETQ. This CDR3 comprises 17 residues. The J segment lost 5 bases and the V segment lost 4 bases, leaving 10 bases of the junction unmatched. In DNA form, the CDR3 reads TGCGCCAGCAGCAGCCGGGGACTAGCGGGCGGAGACAATGAGCAGTTCTTC. Protein: CASSSRGLAGGDNEQFF. Full variable domain (rest looked up from reference TRBV5-1 and TRBJ2-1): KAGVTQTPRYLIKTRGQQVTLSCSPISGHRSVSWYQQTPGQGLQFLFEYFSETQRNKGNFPGRFSGRQFSNSRSEMNVSTLELGDSALYLCASSSRGLAGGDNEQFFGPGTRLTVL.

This clone was seen a handful of times. The chain is built from TRBV11-2 and TRBJ1-1, with D uncertain. V lost 2 bases, J lost 7 bases, and 11 bases lay in between. The germline V gene has CDR1 SGHAT and CDR2 FQNNGV. The CDR3 runs 13 residues. The CDR3 region is CASSLRGGNEAFF. The CDR3 coding sequence is TGTGCCAGCAGCTTACGTGGTGGGAATGAAGCTTTCTTT.

This clone was observed once. The rearrangement links TRBV10-3 to TRBJ2-7; 9 bases are shared with TRBD2. The CDR3 covers 17 residues. Germline-derived CDR1 and CDR2 are ENHRY and SYGVKD. The trim removed 0 bases at V and 4 bases at J, leaving 10 bases unmatched. The CDR3 sequence: CAISESRRLAGIYEQYF. The CDR3 nucleotides are TGTGCCATCAGTGAGTCACGTCGGCTAGCGGGAATTTACGAGCAGTACTTC.

This chain joins TRBV6-6 and TRBJ2-3; no reliable D call. The CDR3 runs 12 residues. The V gene's germline CDR1 is MNHNY and CDR2 SVGAGI (reference sequence). The V end was cut by 6 bases, the J end by 1 base, with 5 bases between. CDR3 amino acids: CASRGGTDTQYF. The CDR3 nucleotides read TGTGCCAGCAGAGGAGGCACAGATACGCAGTATTTT.

The chain joins TRBV7-9 to TRBJ2-5; D unclear. Trimming left V 3 bases short and J 1 base short, with 9 bases between. The CDR3 runs 14 residues. Germline CDR1 is SEHNR and CDR2 is FQNEAQ (reference sequence). CDR3: CASSFEVLQETQYF. In nucleotides, the CDR3 is TGTGCCAGCAGCTTCGAGGTCCTCCAAGAGACCCAGTACTTC.

The genes are TRBV7-2 and TRBJ2-7; tentative D call: TRBD1 (6 bases). The V and J ends lost 5 bases and 0 bases respectively, with 11 bases between them. The CDR3 is 14 amino acids. Looked up from germline, CDR1 is SGHTA and CDR2 is FQGNSA. Here the CDR3 reads CASSPQGISYEQYF. CDR3 DNA sequence: TGTGCCAGCAGCCCACAGGGTATCTCCTACGAGCAGTACTTC.

The V gene is TRBV4-1, the J gene TRBJ2-1, with a weak D call TRBD2 (5 bases). V lost 5 bases, J lost 2 bases, and 10 bases lay in between. CDR1 and CDR2 (germline): MGHRA, YSYEKL. The CDR3 runs 14 residues. The CDR3 protein is CASSAPGTYNEQFF. The CDR3 DNA sequence: TGCGCCAGCAGCGCACCGGGGACCTACAATGAGCAGTTCTTC.

J is TRBJ2-7 and V is TRBV7-9; a weak D match, TRBD1 (5 bases). The CDR3 has 13 amino acids. In germline, CDR1 is SEHNR, CDR2 FQNEAQ (reference sequence). Trimming removed 3 bases at V and 2 bases at J, with 8 bases between. The CDR3 DNA reads TGTGCCAGCAGCTTGGACAAAACCTACGAGCAGTACTTC. It yields the protein CASSLDKTYEQYF.

The V and J genes are TRBV27 and TRBJ1-4; D gene unclear. CDR3 size: 15 residues. The ends were cut back, 4 bases at V and 0 bases at J, with 9 bases in the middle. In germline, CDR1 is MNHEY, CDR2 SMNVEV (reference sequence). The CDR3 DNA reads TGTGCCAGCAGTTCGTATACAACAACTAATGAAAAACTGTTTTTT. Residues: CASSSYTTTNEKLFF.

This clone has just one count. The chain links TRBV15 to TRBJ2-5; tentatively, D is TRBD2 (6 bases). Germline assignment: CDR1 LNHNV and CDR2 YYDKDF (reference sequence). Trimming stripped 3 bases from V and 4 bases from J, with 18 bases between. CDR3 length equals 16 residues. CDR3 amino acids: CATSRGGVGGGETQYF. DNA of the CDR3: TGTGCCACCAGCAGGGGCGGGGTAGGAGGTGGAGAGACCCAGTACTTC. Using reference TRBV15 and TRBJ2-5 for the parts outside the CDR3, the full variable domain is DAMVIQNPRYQVTQFGKPVTLSCSQTLNHNVMYWYQQKSSQAPKLLFHYYDKDFNNEADTPDNFQSRRPNTSFCFLDIRSPGLGDTAMYLCATSRGGVGGGETQYFGPGTRLLVL.

This rearrangement joins TRBV7-4 to TRBJ2-3; TRBD2 agrees at 8 bases. The V gene end was trimmed by 10 bases and the J gene end by 1 base; junction bases not matched to a gene: 13. This CDR3 has 16 residues. The germline V gene has CDR1 SGHVT and CDR2 SQSDAQ. In nucleotides, the CDR3 is TGTGCCACCCCGGGGGGGGGACCTCCATGCACAGATACGCAGTATTTT. It specifies CATPGGGPPCTDTQYF. The full variable domain, completed using reference TRBV7-4 and TRBJ2-3, is GAGVSQSPRYKVAKRGRDVALRCDSISGHVTLYWYRQTLGQGSEVLTYSQSDAQRDKSGRPSGRFSAERPERSVSTLKIQRTEQGDSAVYLCATPGGGPPCTDTQYFGPGTRLTVL.

This chain connects TRBV7-2 to TRBJ2-7; D may be TRBD1 (6 bases). The V end lost 2 bases, the J end lost 7 bases, and 15 bases lay between the germline ends. The CDR3 sequence is 14 residues long. The germline gives CDR1 SGHTA, CDR2 FQGNSA. CDR3 nucleotides: TGTGCCAGCAGCTTATGGGGCAGGGGTCGTGAGCAGTACTTC. Its protein is CASSLWGRGREQYF.

This clone was detected a few times. The chain links TRBV28 to TRBJ2-1, with D perhaps being TRBD1 or TRBD2 (5 bases each). The CDR3 loop spans 16 amino acids. Germline assignment: CDR1 MDHEN and CDR2 SYDVKM. Deletions cut 5 bases from V and 5 bases from J, with 19 bases between. The CDR3 loop is CASSPFGASSHNEQFF. For the CDR3, the DNA is TGTGCCAGCAGTCCCTTCGGGGCTAGCAGTCACAATGAGCAGTTCTTC.

V and J are TRBV7-3 and TRBJ2-5; D ambiguous. From germline, CDR1 is SGHTA and CDR2 FQGTGA. The CDR3 sequence is 12 residues long. Trimming cost V 1 base and J 5 bases, with 5 bases left between them. CDR3 amino acids: CASSLMGETQYF. DNA of the CDR3: TGTGCCAGCAGCTTAATGGGTGAGACCCAGTACTTC.

The chain joins TRBV7-9 to TRBJ2-7; TRBD2 matches at 8 bases. Germline-derived CDR1 and CDR2 are SEHNR and FQNEAQ (reference sequence). V lost 4 bases and J lost 3; bases outside the gene matches: 20. This CDR3 has 19 amino acids. Here the CDR3 reads CASSSTGGIPGLGVYEQYF. The CDR3 DNA sequence: TGTGCCAGCAGCTCAACCGGGGGTATACCGGGACTAGGCGTCTACGAGCAGTACTTC.

The gene calls are TRBV7-2 and TRBJ2-7; unclear D gene. The CDR3 runs 15 residues. V dropped 6 bases and J dropped 1 base, with 16 bases sitting between them. Germline values: CDR1 SGHTA, CDR2 FQGNSA. The CDR3 here is CASSKVPLGSYEQYF. The CDR3 coding sequence is TGTGCCAGCAGTAAAGTACCCCTAGGTTCCTACGAGCAGTACTTC.

This rearrangement joins TRBV28 to TRBJ1-5, with D possibly being TRBD1 (6 bases). The CDR3 is 15 amino acids. V shed 9 bases and J shed 0 bases, with 15 bases lying between them. The germline V gene has CDR1 MDHEN and CDR2 SYDVKM. The CDR3 coding sequence is TGTGCCAGTGCCCGCCTGACAGGTAGCAATCAGCCCCAGCATTTT. This sequence encodes CASARLTGSNQPQHF.

This clone appeared a single time. The V and J genes are TRBV18 and TRBJ1-3; 7 bases agree with TRBD1. CDR1 and CDR2 from the germline V gene are KGHSH and LQKENI. After removal of 2 bases from V and 2 bases from J, the junction contained 6 bases not matched to a gene. CDR3 length equals 16 residues. The DNA for the CDR3 is TGTGCCAGCTCACCAACCACAGGGGATACTGGAAACACCATATATTTT. It translates to CASSPTTGDTGNTIYF.

The chain joins TRBV30 to TRBJ2-5, with no clear D. The end of the DNA aligns better with TRBJ2-7, so the J call may be wrong. CDR1 is GTSNPN, CDR2 SVGIG, per germline (reference sequence). This CDR3 has 11 residues. The CDR3 loop reads CAWSRGYEQYF. The CDR3 region has the DNA TGTGCCTGGAGCCGCGGATACGAGCAGTACTTC.

The chain is built from TRBV18 and TRBJ2-2; D is uncertain. This CDR3 is 14 amino acids long. Trimming took off 2 bases at V and 0 bases at J, with 4 bases between the two ends. CDR1 and CDR2 from the germline V gene are KGHSH and LQKENI. The DNA for the CDR3 is TGTGCCAGCTCACCAAACTCGAACACCGGGGAGCTGTTTTTT. This sequence encodes CASSPNSNTGELFF.

This chain connects TRBV28 to TRBJ2-3, with 11 bases that match TRBD2. The CDR3 has 19 amino acids. Germline V gene sequence: CDR1 MDHEN, CDR2 SYDVKM. Trimming took 1 base from V and 0 from J; bases not matched to a gene: 9. CDR3 loop: CASSLLGLAGGTSTDTQYF. The CDR3, as DNA: TGTGCCAGCAGTTTATTAGGGCTAGCGGGAGGTACTAGCACAGATACGCAGTATTTT. Variable domain in full (rest from reference TRBV28 and TRBJ2-3): DVKVTQSSRYLVKRTGEKVFLECVQDMDHENMFWYRQDPGLGLRLIYFSYDVKMKEKGDIPEGYSVSREKKERFSLILESASTNQTSMYLCASSLLGLAGGTSTDTQYFGPGTRLTVL.

This chain links TRBV30 with TRBJ2-1; perhaps TRBD2 as D (6 bases). This CDR3 region has 14 residues. V lost 5 bases and J lost 12, with 23 bases in between. CDR1 and CDR2 (germline): GTSNPN, SVGIG (reference sequence). CDR3 region: CAWGNPSLLGGQFF. The CDR3 DNA is TGTGCCTGGGGTAATCCTAGCCTTTTGGGGGGGCAGTTCTTC.

The genes are TRBV7-9 and TRBJ2-3; D is possibly TRBD2 (6 bases). V was clipped by 2 bases and J by 0 bases, with 15 bases between them. CDR1 and CDR2 (germline): SEHNR, FQNEAQ (reference sequence). The CDR3 runs 17 residues. The CDR3 spells CASSLSAVAASTDTQYF. CDR3 nucleotides: TGTGCCAGCAGCTTAAGTGCAGTAGCGGCAAGCACAGATACGCAGTATTTT.

This sequence joins TRBV6-6 and TRBJ1-2, with unresolved D. CDR3 length: 13 residues. Germline CDR1 MNHNY, CDR2 SVGAGI (reference sequence). V lost 0 bases, J lost 6 bases, and 8 bases lay in between. In DNA form, the CDR3 reads TGTGCCAGCAGTTACTCGTTAGTCCATGGCTACACCTTC. Translating gives CASSYSLVHGYTF.